The 10 T cell receptor beta chains below were found in one sample sequenced in a study of cytotoxic CD8 clonotypes in ibrutinib-treated CLL. Sequencing used immunoSEQ multiplex PCR; TCRdb keeps in-frame clones, though not all of them. The table lists about 80,000 clones, about four fifths of them singletons. This specimen was PBMCs, taken after 12 months of ibrutinib treatment. Every receptor here comes from a human donor with chronic lymphocytic leukemia.

This clone was recorded once. This chain joins TRBV11-2 and TRBJ1-6, with a possible D match to TRBD1 (6 bases). The germline V gene encodes CDR1 SGHAT and CDR2 FQNNGV. Trimming removed 2 bases at V and 8 bases at J, with 10 bases between. The CDR3 runs 14 residues. This CDR3 reads CASSLNPGDSPLHF. The CDR3, as DNA: TGTGCCAGCAGCTTAAACCCAGGGGATTCACCCCTCCACTTT.

V usage is TRBV2 and J usage is TRBJ2-6; 9 bases map to TRBD2. The junction had 13 bases not matched to a gene; V was cut back by 6 bases and J by 4 bases. The CDR3 is made up of 18 amino acids. CDR1 and CDR2 from the germline V gene are SNHLY and FYNNEI. CDR3 protein: CASRRGGGAPTGANVLTF. DNA for the CDR3: TGTGCCAGCAGGAGGGGCGGGGGGGCCCCGACCGGGGCCAACGTCCTGACTTTC.

This chain connects TRBV10-1 to TRBJ2-1; D is unclear. Deletions cut 3 bases from V and 6 bases from J, with 12 bases between. Germline V CDR1 and CDR2: WNHNN, SYGVQD (reference sequence). This CDR3 is built from 14 residues. The CDR3 bases are TGCGCCAGCAGTGACCCACCCCGGCGCAATGAGCAGTTCTTC. Residues: CASSDPPRRNEQFF.

The chain carries TRBV28 and TRBJ2-1, with D possibly being TRBD1 (6 bases). This CDR3 is built from 13 residues. Germline V gene data show CDR1 as MDHEN and CDR2 as SYDVKM. V was pared by 4 bases and J by 8 bases, with 12 bases between. CDR3 in amino acids: CASSSGTLHEQFF. As DNA, the CDR3 is TGTGCCAGCAGTTCAGGGACATTACATGAGCAGTTCTTC.

The V and J genes are TRBV27 and TRBJ1-1; D uncertain. Trimming removed 3 bases from V and 0 bases from J, with 5 bases in between. CDR3 length equals 13 residues. Germline V gives CDR1 MNHEY, CDR2 SMNVEV (reference sequence). The DNA of the CDR3 is TGTGCCAGCAGTTTTCGGCTGAACACTGAAGCTTTCTTT. Translating it yields CASSFRLNTEAFF.

J is TRBJ2-4 and V is TRBV6-5; D is unclear. The V gene lost 6 bases and the J gene lost 0 bases, with 9 bases spanning the gap. Germline CDR1 is MNHEY and CDR2 is SVGAGI. CDR3 length equals 14 residues. CDR3 in amino acids: CASSLLVAKNIQYF. In nucleotides, the CDR3 is TGTGCCAGCAGCCTTCTGGTAGCCAAAAACATTCAGTACTTC.

The chain has TRBV10-2 and TRBJ1-4, with a weak D call TRBD1 (5 bases). This CDR3 has 12 amino acids. The V gene's germline CDR1 is WSHSY and CDR2 SAAADI. The V end lost 5 bases, the J end lost 7 bases, and 8 bases lay between the germline ends. The CDR3: CASSFGGEKLFF. CDR3 nucleotides: TGCGCCAGCAGTTTCGGGGGTGAAAAACTGTTTTTT.

The V gene is TRBV27, the J gene TRBJ2-3; D may match TRBD1 or TRBD2 (5 bases each). The CDR3 runs to 14 residues. The V and J ends lost 5 bases and 11 bases respectively, with 20 bases between them. From germline, CDR1 is MNHEY and CDR2 SMNVEV (reference sequence). DNA for the CDR3: TGTGCCAGCAGTCCCTCCCTTGGGGGTCTAGGGCAGTATTTT. This translates into CASSPSLGGLGQYF.

V gene TRBV19 combines with J gene TRBJ1-3, with a possible D match to TRBD1 (6 bases). Looked up from germline, CDR1 is LNHDA and CDR2 is SQIVND (reference sequence). The V end was cut by 5 bases, the J end by 0 bases, with 11 bases between. The CDR3 is made up of 15 amino acids. DNA of the CDR3: TGTGCCAGTAGTTCTCGGACAGACTCTGGAAACACCATATATTTT. Its protein is CASSSRTDSGNTIYF. Variable domain in full (rest from reference TRBV19 and TRBJ1-3): DGGITQSPKYLFRKEGQNVTLSCEQNLNHDAMYWYRQDPGQGLRLIYYSQIVNDFQKGDIAEGYSVSREKKESFPLTVTSAQKNPTAFYLCASSSRTDSGNTIYFGEGSWLTVV.

V is TRBV5-4 and J is TRBJ1-1; D perhaps matches TRBD1 (5 bases). This CDR3 is built from 16 residues. Trimming pared 6 bases from V and 4 bases from J, leaving 22 bases between. CDR1 SGHNT and CDR2 YYREEE come from the germline V gene (reference sequence). The CDR3 DNA follows: TGTGCCAGCACCCAAAATGGGGGGGTGGGGGGCACTGAAGCTTTCTTT. Protein product: CASTQNGGVGGTEAFF.